These 12 T cell receptor beta chains came from one sample sequenced in a study of blood T cell repertoires in COVID-19. The repertoire was sequenced with immunoSEQ multiplex PCR; TCRdb's copy has only in-frame clones and lacks some. Of under 400,000 clones listed, about 88% were seen once; the top ten hold approximately 1%. Sequenced material: PBMCs or T cells enriched from blood (not recorded which). The source of these receptors is a woman in her twenties or thirties who had been exposed to COVID-19.

The V and J genes are TRBV28 and TRBJ1-6, with D hard to call. The CDR3 length is 18 residues. The V gene's germline CDR1 is MDHEN and CDR2 SYDVKM. Trimming shortened V by 3 bases and J by 0 bases, and 15 bases separated the two germline ends. CDR3 bases: TGTGCCAGCAGTTTCTACCAACCGGGGAGCTCCTATAATTCACCCCTCCACTTT. It codes for CASSFYQPGSSYNSPLHF.

This chain joins TRBV15 and TRBJ2-7; 7 nucleotides match TRBD2. Germline-derived CDR1 and CDR2 are LNHNV and YYDKDF (reference sequence). The CDR3 contains 17 residues. V was pared by 1 base and J by 5 bases, with 14 bases of the junction left unmatched. The CDR3 nucleotides are TGTGCCACCAGCAGAGGGTTTCCGGCGGGAGTAGCTGACGAGCAGTACTTC. This gives the protein CATSRGFPAGVADEQYF.

The sample holds a few counts of this clone. The chain couples TRBV6-5 to TRBJ1-1; TRBD1 might be the D (6 bases). The length of the CDR3 is 14 residues. Trimming took off 2 bases at V and 1 base at J, with 8 bases between the two ends. CDR1 MNHEY and CDR2 SVGAGI come from the germline V gene. The CDR3 DNA reads TGTGCCAGCAGTTACGGACAGAAGAACACTGAAGCTTTCTTT. Translating gives CASSYGQKNTEAFF.

The gene calls are TRBV29-1 and TRBJ1-1; TRBD1 is a possible D gene (5 bases). Germline loops: CDR1 SQVTM, CDR2 ANQGSEA. This CDR3 region has 13 residues. Deletions cut 1 base from V and 8 bases from J, with 14 bases between. The CDR3 spells CSVEVGARAEAFF. The CDR3 region has the DNA TGCAGCGTTGAAGTAGGCGCCAGGGCGGAAGCTTTCTTT.

The chain couples TRBV12-3 or TRBV12-4 to TRBJ2-7; D ambiguous. This CDR3 has 13 amino acids. V was clipped by 6 bases and J by 5 bases, with 14 bases between them. The CDR3 is CASSPLSINEQYF. CDR3 bases: TGTGCCAGCAGCCCCCTTTCTATCAACGAGCAGTACTTC.

The J gene is TRBJ2-1, the V gene TRBV5-1; 13 bases line up with TRBD2. CDR1 SGHRS and CDR2 YFSETQ come from the germline V gene. There are 16 residues in the CDR3. The ends lost 2 bases at V and 9 bases at J; junction bases unmatched: 8. The CDR3 DNA sequence: TGCGCCAGCAGCTTTGATGGACTAGCGGGAGCTCTTGAGCAGTTCTTC. Its protein is CASSFDGLAGALEQFF.

The CDR3 reads CASSPSGGGTASYNEQFF. Here the CDR3 DNA reads TGTGCCAGCAGCCCCTCAGGTGGCGGGACAGCCTCCTACAATGAGCAGTTCTTC. V is TRBV7-3 and J is TRBJ2-1; D might be TRBD1 (7 bases). Germline CDR1 is SGHTA and CDR2 is FQGTGA. Between the trimmed V and J ends, which lost 5 bases and 0 bases, there was a span of 20 bases. This CDR3 is 18 amino acids long.

V gene TRBV19 combines with J gene TRBJ1-5; weak D call: TRBD1 (6 bases). The CDR3 is 16 amino acids. The germline gives CDR1 LNHDA, CDR2 SQIVND (reference sequence). Trimming removed 7 bases from V and 0 bases from J, with 16 bases in between. This CDR3 is CASNWAGDYSNQPQHF. The CDR3 nucleotides read TGTGCCAGTAATTGGGCAGGGGATTATAGCAATCAGCCCCAGCATTTT.

This rearrangement joins TRBV3-1 (or the pseudogene TRBV3-2) to TRBJ2-5; TRBD2 agrees at 8 bases. Unmatched junction bases numbered 2, after V lost 8 bases and J lost 3 bases. Germline CDR1 LGHDT, CDR2 YNNKEL (reference sequence). The CDR3 sequence is 12 residues long. CDR3: CASQREKETQYF. The CDR3 DNA is TGTGCCAGCCAGCGGGAGAAAGAGACCCAGTACTTC.

V gene TRBV27 combines with J gene TRBJ1-5; no clear D. The CDR3 is 12 residues long. CDR1 MNHEY and CDR2 SMNVEV come from the germline V gene (reference sequence). Trimming shortened V by 1 base and J by 4 bases, and 2 bases separated the two germline ends. This CDR3 reads CASSLLNQPQHF. In DNA form, the CDR3 reads TGTGCCAGCAGTTTATTAAATCAGCCCCAGCATTTT.

J is TRBJ1-2 and V is TRBV29-1, with 10 nucleotides matching TRBD1. J gave up 1 base and V 5 bases, and 1 base lay outside the gene matches. The CDR3 has 13 amino acids. Germline-derived CDR1 and CDR2 are SQVTM and ANQGSEA. The CDR3 DNA reads as TGCAGCGTTAGGGACAGGGGTAACTATGGCTACACCTTC. Amino acid sequence: CSVRDRGNYGYTF.

The rearrangement joins TRBV19 to TRBJ1-5, with a weak D call TRBD1 (5 bases). CDR3 length equals 16 residues. Germline CDR1 LNHDA, CDR2 SQIVND (reference sequence). Deletions cut 2 bases from V and 7 bases from J, with 18 bases between. This chain's CDR3 is CASSIWGQALWQPQHF. The CDR3 region has the DNA TGTGCCAGTAGTATATGGGGCCAGGCCCTGTGGCAGCCCCAGCATTTT.